The sequence of this T cell receptor beta chain was determined in a study of cytomegalovirus exposure and HLA in healthy donors (TCRdb year 2017). With regard to the full study: The roughly 670 repertoires of the first cohort and the 110 or so validation repertoires were produced on the same platform, according to a later analysis. The aim of the study was to test whether cataloging public T cell receptors could identify signatures of past pathogen exposure. A separate validation cohort of 100 to 150 different subjects was used in addition to the approximately 700-subject first cohort. To predict cytomegalovirus infection status, the study combined high-throughput TCR immunosequencing, statistical association of individual TCRs with disease status, and machine learning.

CDR1 and CDR2, looked up from the germline V gene (reference sequence), are SSHAT and FNYEAQ. Including the terminal cysteine and phenylalanine, the CDR3 comprises 16 residues. The sequence is cut down to CDR3 DNA, 48 bases in frame from base 1. The full study reports these points: The authors suggested that the approach could potentially be extended to other disease states and immunological phenotypes. In vitro tests confirmed that a few of the cytomegalovirus-associated TCR beta chains recognize cytomegalovirus antigens. In both the original and validation cohorts, the classifier was reported to diagnose cytomegalovirus status with high specificity and sensitivity. Subsequent analysis determined that TCRs grouped into clusters in the first cohort also showed a tendency toward co-occurrence across the roughly 110 validation repertoires, and approximately 94% of cluster scores exceeded 0. In the study, about 150 TCR beta chains were listed as associated with cytomegalovirus. While some public TCRs were present in many individuals, most TCR sequences turned up only very rarely across donors. All 130 or so repertoires were used to score co-occurrence in the validation cohort in a later analysis, because that analysis had no HLA typing for the cohort.

Libraries came from the immunoSEQ multiplex PCR assay. The authors' analysis ran thus. A statistical classification framework was developed to diagnose cytomegalovirus status using the catalog of TCR beta chain sequences. Held by TCRdb, this immuneACCESS table contains in-frame sequences only and omits some clones. Under half of the omission traces to an unresolved V gene where checked; the cause of the rest is unknown. D and trimming come from the DNA, and the V and J calls and clone size come from that table. In this sample the table shows about 160,000 clones, about 96% of which occur a single time. The ten largest clones capture under 0.9% of the sample. Donors formed part of the validation cohort, which comprised about 130 subjects and was distinct from the first cohort of under 850 subjects. This clone was picked up one time. The specificity of this receptor is unknown. One junction end does not reproduce the germline sequence, and a read error may be involved.

The receptor comes from a woman aged 18-29 years in good health and CMV-seronegative. The rearrangement joined TRBV7-7 to TRBJ1-4; 7 middle bases align to TRBD1. The sequenced sample was PBMCs. The DNA reads TGTGCTAGCAGCTTTTTCTACCGGGACAGTAATGAAAAACTGTTTTTT. This translates into CASSFFYRDSNEKLFF.